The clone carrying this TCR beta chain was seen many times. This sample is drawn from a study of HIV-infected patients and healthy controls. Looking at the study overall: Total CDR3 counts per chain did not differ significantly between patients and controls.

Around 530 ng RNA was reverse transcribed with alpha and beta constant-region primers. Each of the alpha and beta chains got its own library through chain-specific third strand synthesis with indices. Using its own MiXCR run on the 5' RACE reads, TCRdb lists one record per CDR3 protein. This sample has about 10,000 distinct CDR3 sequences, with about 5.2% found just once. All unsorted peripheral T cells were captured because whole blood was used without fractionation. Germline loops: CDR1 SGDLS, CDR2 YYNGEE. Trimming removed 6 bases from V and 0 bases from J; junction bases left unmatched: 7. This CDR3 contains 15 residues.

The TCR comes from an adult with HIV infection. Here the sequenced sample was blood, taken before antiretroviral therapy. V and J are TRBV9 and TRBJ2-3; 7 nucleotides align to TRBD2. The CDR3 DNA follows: TGTGCCAGCACCCCTTGGGGGGGGAGCACAGATACGCAGTATTTT. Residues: CASTPWGGSTDTQYF.